Below, 32 T cell receptor beta chains from the same sample are listed, as sequenced in a study of multiple sclerosis patients with progressive multifocal leukoencephalopathy. Time point here: about six months of natalizumab therapy. Clones were read by immunoSEQ multiplex PCR, and TCRdb kept only the in-frame ones, dropping some. In the table there are 25,000 to 35,000 clones, around nine tenths of which are singletons. Sequencing was performed on PBMCs, taken from a patient treated with natalizumab. The source is a human donor with multiple sclerosis.

The rearrangement links TRBV30 to TRBJ2-2, with D maybe TRBD2 (6 bases). Germline CDR1 GTSNPN, CDR2 SVGIG (reference sequence). With 4 bases removed from V and 6 bases from J, the gap between germline ends came to 18 bases. The CDR3 loop spans 15 amino acids. CDR3 sequence: CAWTTPGELAGELFF. The CDR3 nucleotides are TGTGCCTGGACCACCCCGGGGGAGTTGGCCGGGGAGCTGTTTTTT.

The chain couples TRBV7-9 to TRBJ1-4; no reliable D call. The germline gives CDR1 SEHNR, CDR2 FQNEAQ (reference sequence). V dropped 6 bases and J dropped 7 bases, with 24 bases sitting between them. This CDR3 contains 17 residues. CDR3 DNA sequence: TGTGCCAGCAGTTCCGTCCTGGGAATTGGGGTTACTGAAAAACTGTTTTTT. Amino acid sequence: CASSSVLGIGVTEKLFF.

In DNA form, the CDR3 reads TGTGCCAGCAGGCCGGGGTTCAATCAGCCCCAGCATTTT. Protein product: CASRPGFNQPQHF. V is TRBV28 and J is TRBJ1-5, with unresolved D. The CDR3 has 13 residues. V was clipped by 6 bases and J by 3 bases, with 9 bases between them. Per germline, CDR1 MDHEN and CDR2 SYDVKM.

The chain carries TRBV6-5 and TRBJ1-1, with D possibly being TRBD1 (6 bases). The V gene's germline CDR1 is MNHEY and CDR2 SVGAGI. V gave up 6 bases and J gave up 1 base, with 9 bases separating them. The CDR3 extends over 13 amino acids. The CDR3, as DNA: TGTGCCAGCAGCCCGACAGGGAACACTGAAGCTTTCTTT. Translating gives CASSPTGNTEAFF.

The chain carries TRBV30 and TRBJ1-5; D remains unclear. Trimming left V 0 bases short and J 1 base short, with 4 bases between. This CDR3 contains 13 residues. The germline V gene encodes CDR1 GTSNPN and CDR2 SVGIG (reference sequence). The CDR3, as DNA: TGTGCCTGGAGTGTACAGAGCAATCAGCCCCAGCATTTT. This encodes CAWSVQSNQPQHF.

This chain links TRBV11-2 with TRBJ2-1; D is undetermined. The CDR3 contains 15 residues. Germline V gene lookup returns CDR1 SGHAT and CDR2 FQNNGV. V was cut by 1 base and J by 5 bases, with 12 bases left in between. The CDR3, as DNA: TGTGCCAGCAGCTTAGTCGCGGAACGGGACAATGAGCAGTTCTTC. This translates into CASSLVAERDNEQFF.

The CDR3 reads CASSSYLLAGPQGYEQYF. As DNA, the CDR3 is TGTGCCAGCAGTAGCTACTTGCTAGCGGGGCCCCAGGGCTACGAGCAGTACTTC. The rearrangement joins TRBV27 to TRBJ2-5, with TRBD2 matching 9 bases. The assigned J gene may be wrong: the sequence end matches TRBJ2-7 better. The CDR3 extends over 18 amino acids. Germline loops: CDR1 MNHEY, CDR2 SMNVEV (reference sequence).

This clone was observed a few times. V is TRBV2 and J is TRBJ1-2; TRBD1 is a possible D gene (5 bases). V was pared by 6 bases and J by 5 bases, with 16 bases between. CDR1 is SNHLY, CDR2 FYNNEI, per germline. The CDR3 has 14 amino acids. The CDR3 nucleotides read TGTGCCAGCAGACCACCGGGGGGGGTTTATGGCTACACCTTC. Amino acid sequence: CASRPPGGVYGYTF.

This chain links TRBV15 with TRBJ2-1; TRBD2 matches at 12 bases. The germline V gene encodes CDR1 LNHNV and CDR2 YYDKDF (reference sequence). With 8 bases clipped from V and 7 bases from J, the junction kept 9 bases outside the gene matches. The length of the CDR3 is 15 residues. The chain's CDR3 is CATRERLAGDNEQFF. CDR3 nucleotides: TGTGCCACCCGGGAACGACTAGCGGGAGATAATGAGCAGTTCTTC.

The genes are TRBV7-8 and TRBJ1-2; weak D call: TRBD1 (6 bases). V lost 1 base and J lost 5, with 17 bases in between. Germline V gene data show CDR1 as SGHVS and CDR2 as FQNEAQ. The CDR3 totals 16 residues. DNA for the CDR3: TGTGCCAGCAGCTTAGTACTAGGGGGGTTTAGATATGGCTACACCTTC. Protein: CASSLVLGGFRYGYTF. Based on the CDR3 plus reference TRBV7-8 and TRBJ1-2, the full variable domain is GAGVSQSPRYKVAKRGQDVALRCDPISGHVSLFWYQQALGQGPEFLTYFQNEAQLDKSGLPSDRFFAERPEGSVSTLKIQRTQQEDSAVYLCASSLVLGGFRYGYTFGSGTRLTVV.

The rearrangement joins TRBV5-1 to TRBJ1-1; D perhaps matches TRBD1 (6 bases). Trimming took off 1 base at V and 8 bases at J, with 12 bases between the two ends. This CDR3 comprises 13 residues. CDR1 and CDR2 from the germline V gene are SGHRS and YFSETQ. In DNA form, the CDR3 reads TGCGCCAGCAGCTTGTCGGGGGCGGGAGAAGCTTTCTTT. This codes for CASSLSGAGEAFF.

V usage is TRBV9 and J usage is TRBJ1-1; 10 bases fit TRBD1. This CDR3 comprises 17 residues. After removal of 4 bases from V and 0 bases from J, the junction contained 9 bases not matched to a gene. Germline CDR1 SGDLS, CDR2 YYNGEE. Here the CDR3 reads CASSPRTGGYMNTEAFF. The CDR3, as DNA: TGTGCCAGCAGCCCCAGGACAGGGGGTTACATGAACACTGAAGCTTTCTTT.

The V call is TRBV4-1, the J call TRBJ2-3; the D is unclear. The V gene's germline CDR1 is MGHRA and CDR2 YSYEKL. CDR3 length: 15 amino acids. V lost 6 bases and J 6 bases, leaving 19 bases between the germline ends. The CDR3 nucleotides read TGCGCCAGCAGTCTCTACCTAAACGATGTGGATACGCAGTATTTT. Its protein product is CASSLYLNDVDTQYF.

This clone was detected only once. The chain is built from TRBV6-5 and TRBJ1-1; possibly TRBD1 for D (6 bases). Germline loops: CDR1 MNHEY, CDR2 SVGAGI. This CDR3 has 13 residues. Between the trimmed V and J ends, which lost 8 bases and 2 bases, there was a span of 12 bases. CDR3 nucleotides: TGTGCCAGCCTGAGGGGGGCAAACACTGAAGCTTTCTTT. Its translation is CASLRGANTEAFF.

The chain carries TRBV7-2 and TRBJ2-1, with TRBD2 matching over 12 bases. The CDR3 is 14 amino acids. V shed 5 bases and J 9 bases; nucleotides not matched to a gene: 5. Germline values: CDR1 SGHTA, CDR2 FQGNSA. This CDR3 is CASSPTSGRTEQFF. The CDR3 DNA sequence: TGTGCCAGCAGCCCCACTAGCGGGAGGACTGAGCAGTTCTTC.

The rearrangement links TRBV5-6 to TRBJ1-6, with unresolved D. V lost 0 bases and J 9 bases, leaving 10 bases between the germline ends. The CDR3 sequence is 14 residues long. The germline V gene has CDR1 SGHDT and CDR2 YYEEEE. CDR3 sequence: CASSLGLQFSPLHF. DNA of the CDR3: TGTGCCAGCAGCTTGGGCTTACAGTTTTCACCCCTCCACTTT.

The rearrangement joins TRBV6-6 to TRBJ2-3; the D is unclear. Trimming took 6 bases from V and 2 from J, leaving 3 bases between them. The CDR3 has 11 amino acids. Per germline, CDR1 MNHNY and CDR2 SVGAGI (reference sequence). CDR3 coding DNA: TGTGCCAGCAGAACCACAGATACGCAGTATTTT. Translation: CASRTTDTQYF.

The chain couples TRBV5-1 to TRBJ2-5; D gene unclear. Germline V gene sequence: CDR1 SGHRS, CDR2 YFSETQ. The CDR3 is 11 residues long. V lost 1 base, J lost 3 bases, and 1 base lay in between. CDR3 bases: TGCGCCAGCAGCTTGAAAGAGACCCAGTACTTC. This encodes CASSLKETQYF. Full variable domain (remainder filled in from reference TRBV5-1 and TRBJ2-5): KAGVTQTPRYLIKTRGQQVTLSCSPISGHRSVSWYQQTPGQGLQFLFEYFSETQRNKGNFPGRFSGRQFSNSRSEMNVSTLELGDSALYLCASSLKETQYFGPGTRLLVL.

In this sample, this clone turned up once. The chain couples TRBV6-6 to TRBJ1-2; D possibly corresponds to TRBD1 (5 bases). The CDR3 extends over 13 amino acids. V dropped 7 bases and J dropped 7 bases, with 16 bases sitting between them. Germline CDR1 reads MNHNY; CDR2 reads SVGAGI (reference sequence). The CDR3 region has the DNA TGTGCCAGCAATGAATTGGGGCTCGGTGGCTACACCTTC. It is translated as CASNELGLGGYTF.

The rearrangement links TRBV7-2 to TRBJ2-2; maybe TRBD2 (5 bases). The CDR3 has 15 residues. CDR1 is SGHTA, CDR2 FQGNSA, per germline. Trimming stripped 5 bases from V and 7 bases from J, with 17 bases between. This CDR3 reads CASSPLLGRSGELFF. CDR3 bases: TGTGCCAGCAGCCCACTACTAGGACGCAGCGGGGAGCTGTTTTTT.

This clone was seen only once. The rearrangement links TRBV28 to TRBJ1-1; 7 bases are a match to TRBD1. The CDR3 covers 11 residues. Germline CDR1 is MDHEN and CDR2 is SYDVKM. The CDR3 region is CVSRGRTEAFF. In DNA form, the CDR3 reads TGTGTCTCCAGGGGGAGGACTGAAGCTTTCTTT.

The rearrangement links TRBV27 to TRBJ1-5, with D unclear. The CDR3 is 18 amino acids. The germline V and J ends were trimmed by 3 bases and 0 bases, with 18 bases remaining between them. CDR1 and CDR2 from the germline V gene are MNHEY and SMNVEV (reference sequence). For the CDR3, the DNA is TGTGCCAGCAGTTTTCCGCCACGACACCGTTTTAGCAATCAGCCCCAGCATTTT. Its protein is CASSFPPRHRFSNQPQHF.

This chain links TRBV30 with TRBJ1-5; no clear D gene. The germline gives CDR1 GTSNPN, CDR2 SVGIG (reference sequence). The length of the CDR3 is 14 residues. The V and J ends lost 2 bases and 6 bases respectively, with 14 bases between them. The CDR3 loop reads CAWSPPAMGQPQHF. The CDR3 DNA is TGTGCCTGGAGTCCTCCGGCGATGGGTCAGCCCCAGCATTTT.

The gene calls are TRBV18 and TRBJ2-5; the match to TRBD2 covers 14 bases. V lost 6 bases and J lost 5; bases outside the gene matches: 11. CDR1 is KGHSH, CDR2 LQKENI, per germline. CDR3 length equals 17 residues. The CDR3 DNA is TGTGCCAGCTCGTTGCAGCCGGGACTAGCGGGAGTGGAGACCCAGTACTTC. This translates into CASSLQPGLAGVETQYF.

This clone was found once. The sample holds other DNA sequences that translate to the same CDR3. The V call is TRBV9, the J call TRBJ1-2; D perhaps matches TRBD1 (6 bases). Germline assignment: CDR1 SGDLS and CDR2 YYNGEE. The CDR3 sequence is 14 residues long. Trimming took off 5 bases at V and 2 bases at J, with 13 bases between the two ends. The CDR3 DNA follows: TGTGCCAGCAGTGCGGGTGACAGGAACTATGGCTACACCTTC. Translation: CASSAGDRNYGYTF.

The CDR3 is CASSRAGGNYGYTF. DNA of the CDR3: TGTGCCAGCAGTAGGGCAGGCGGCAACTATGGCTACACCTTC. The chain couples TRBV27 to TRBJ1-2; D is undetermined. The length of the CDR3 is 14 residues. The germline V and J ends were trimmed by 5 bases and 2 bases, with 12 bases remaining between them. Germline assignment: CDR1 MNHEY and CDR2 SMNVEV (reference sequence).

The V call is TRBV4-1, the J call TRBJ2-5; possibly TRBD1 or TRBD2 for D (6 bases each). The DNA end is more similar to TRBJ2-7, so the J call may be wrong. The CDR3 is made up of 15 amino acids. From germline, CDR1 is MGHRA and CDR2 YSYEKL. CDR3 in DNA: TGCGCCAGCAGCCCTCTGGAGGGGGGCGAGTACGAGCAGTACTTC. Translating it yields CASSPLEGGEYEQYF.

The chain uses TRBV7-2 and TRBJ2-1; TRBD2 is a possible D gene (6 bases). Deletions cut 10 bases from V and 5 bases from J, with 21 bases between. The germline V gene encodes CDR1 SGHTA and CDR2 FQGNSA. CDR3 size: 15 residues. CDR3 DNA: TGTGCCATCTGGAGGGGCGACGGAATCCACAATGAGCAGTTCTTC. Translation: CAIWRGDGIHNEQFF. Filled out from reference TRBV7-2 and TRBJ2-1, the complete variable domain reads GAGVSQSPSNKVTEKGKDVELRCDPISGHTALYWYRQSLGQGLEFLIYFQGNSAPDKSGLPSDRFSAERTGGSVSTLTIQRTQQEDSAVYLCAIWRGDGIHNEQFFGPGTRLTVL.

Remarks on this clone: Different DNA sequences within this sample yield the same CDR3. The chain is built from TRBV19 and TRBJ2-2; TRBD1 matches at 8 bases. CDR3 length: 13 amino acids. The germline CDR1 and CDR2 sequences are LNHDA and SQIVND (reference sequence). The junction had 4 bases not matched to a gene; V was cut back by 10 bases and J by 3 bases. CDR3 DNA sequence: TGTGCCATAAGGACAGGGCACACCGGGGAGCTGTTTTTT. The encoded protein is CAIRTGHTGELFF.

The genes are TRBV9 and TRBJ1-2, with D maybe TRBD1 (5 bases). V lost 0 bases to trimming and J lost 3 bases, with 15 bases between them. The germline V gene has CDR1 SGDLS and CDR2 YYNGEE. The CDR3 has 16 amino acids. The CDR3 coding sequence is TGTGCCAGCAGCGTAGATGGAGGGACGTCGTACTATGGCTACACCTTC. This codes for CASSVDGGTSYYGYTF.

The genes are TRBV7-6 and TRBJ2-5, with 11 bases identical to TRBD2. The CDR3 spans 18 residues. Trimming removed 3 bases from V and 6 bases from J; junction bases left unmatched: 15. CDR1 and CDR2 from the germline V gene are SGHVS and FNYEAQ. Here the CDR3 DNA reads TGTGCCAGCAGCTTTTTCGAGGATGCGACTAGCGGGAATCAGACCCAGTACTTC. Translating gives CASSFFEDATSGNQTQYF.

This clone was found once. The chain recombines TRBV15 with TRBJ2-7, with D perhaps matching TRBD2 (7 bases). The V gene lost 0 bases and the J gene lost 5 bases, with 20 bases spanning the gap. The length of the CDR3 is 17 residues. CDR1 and CDR2 from the germline V gene are LNHNV and YYDKDF (reference sequence). The DNA for the CDR3 is TGTGCCACCAGCAGAGATCTTGGGGGGGCCCCCCTCGACGAGCAGTACTTC. Its protein is CATSRDLGGAPLDEQYF.